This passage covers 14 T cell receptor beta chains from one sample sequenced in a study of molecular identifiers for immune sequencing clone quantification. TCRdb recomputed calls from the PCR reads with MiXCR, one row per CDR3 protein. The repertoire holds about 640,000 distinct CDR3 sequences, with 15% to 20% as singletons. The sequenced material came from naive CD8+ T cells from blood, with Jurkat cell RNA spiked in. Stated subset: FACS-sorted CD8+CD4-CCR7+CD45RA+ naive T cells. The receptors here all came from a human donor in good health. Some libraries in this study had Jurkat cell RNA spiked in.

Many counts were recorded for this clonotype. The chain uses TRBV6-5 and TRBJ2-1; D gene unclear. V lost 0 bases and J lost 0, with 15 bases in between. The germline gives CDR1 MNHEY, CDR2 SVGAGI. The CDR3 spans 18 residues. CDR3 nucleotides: TGTGCCAGCAGTTACTCCGGCCCAGAAACAAGCTCCTACAATGAGCAGTTCTTC. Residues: CASSYSGPETSSYNEQFF.

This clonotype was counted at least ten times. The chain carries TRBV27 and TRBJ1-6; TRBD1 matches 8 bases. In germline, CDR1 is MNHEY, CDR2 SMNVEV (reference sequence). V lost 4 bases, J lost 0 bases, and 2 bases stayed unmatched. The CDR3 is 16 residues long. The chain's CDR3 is CASSSGQGSYNSPLHF. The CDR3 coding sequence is TGTGCCAGCAGTTCAGGACAGGGCTCCTATAATTCACCCCTCCACTTT.

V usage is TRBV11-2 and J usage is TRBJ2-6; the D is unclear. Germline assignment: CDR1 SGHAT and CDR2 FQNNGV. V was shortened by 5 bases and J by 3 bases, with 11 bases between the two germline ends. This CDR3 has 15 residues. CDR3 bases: TGTGCCAGCAGCCGCGAAAGTGTTGGGGCCAACGTCCTGACTTTC. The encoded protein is CASSRESVGANVLTF.

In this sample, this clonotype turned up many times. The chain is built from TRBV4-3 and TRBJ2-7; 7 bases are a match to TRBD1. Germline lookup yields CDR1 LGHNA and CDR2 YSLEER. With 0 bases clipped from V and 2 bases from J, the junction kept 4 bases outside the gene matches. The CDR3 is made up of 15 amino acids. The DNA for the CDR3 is TGCGCCAGCAGCCAAGATAGGCAGGGGGCCTACGAGCAGTACTTC. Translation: CASSQDRQGAYEQYF.

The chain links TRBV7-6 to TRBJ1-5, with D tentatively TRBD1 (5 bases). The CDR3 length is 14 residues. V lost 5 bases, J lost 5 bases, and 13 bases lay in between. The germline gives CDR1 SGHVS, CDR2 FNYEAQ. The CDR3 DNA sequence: TGTGCCAGCAGCCCCTGGGGGGGGGATCAGCCCCAGCATTTT. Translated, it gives CASSPWGGDQPQHF. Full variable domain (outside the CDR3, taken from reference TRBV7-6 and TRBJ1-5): GAGVSQSPRYKVTKRGQDVALRCDPISGHVSLYWYRQALGQGPEFLTYFNYEAQQDKSGLPNDRFSAERPEGSISTLTIQRTEQRDSAMYRCASSPWGGDQPQHFGDGTRLSIL.

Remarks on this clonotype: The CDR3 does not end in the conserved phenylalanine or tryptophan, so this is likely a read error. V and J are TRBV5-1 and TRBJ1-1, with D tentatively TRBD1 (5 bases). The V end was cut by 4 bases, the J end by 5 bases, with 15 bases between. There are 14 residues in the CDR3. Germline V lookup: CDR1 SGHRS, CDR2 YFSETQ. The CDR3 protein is CASSPHEGSTEAFL. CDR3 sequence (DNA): TGCGCCAGCAGCCCCCACGAGGGGAGTACTGAAGCTTTCCTT.

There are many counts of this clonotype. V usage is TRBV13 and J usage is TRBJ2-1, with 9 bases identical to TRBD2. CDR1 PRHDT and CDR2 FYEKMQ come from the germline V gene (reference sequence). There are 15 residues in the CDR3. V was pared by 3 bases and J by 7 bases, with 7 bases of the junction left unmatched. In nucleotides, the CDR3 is TGTGCCAGCAGCTTGGGCGGGGGGGCAGGTAATGAGCAGTTCTTC. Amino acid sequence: CASSLGGGAGNEQFF. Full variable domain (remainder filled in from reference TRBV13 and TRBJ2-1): AAGVIQSPRHLIKEKRETATLKCYPIPRHDTVYWYQQGPGQDPQFLISFYEKMQSDKGSIPDRFSAQQFSDYHSELNMSSLELGDSALYFCASSLGGGAGNEQFFGPGTRLTVL.

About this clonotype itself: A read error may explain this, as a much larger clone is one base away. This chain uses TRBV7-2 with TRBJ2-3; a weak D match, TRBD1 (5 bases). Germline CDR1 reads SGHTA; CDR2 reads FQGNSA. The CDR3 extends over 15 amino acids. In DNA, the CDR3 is TGTGCCAGCACGCTGGCAGGGTATGGGATAGATACGCAGTGTTTT. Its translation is CASTLAGYGIDTQCF.

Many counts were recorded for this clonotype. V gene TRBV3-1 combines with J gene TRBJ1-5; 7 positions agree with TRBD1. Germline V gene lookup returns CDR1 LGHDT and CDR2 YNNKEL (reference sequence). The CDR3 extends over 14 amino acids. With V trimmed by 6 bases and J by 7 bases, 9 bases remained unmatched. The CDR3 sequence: CASSHSQGVQPQHF. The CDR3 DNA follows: TGTGCCAGCAGTCACTCCCAGGGGGTCCAGCCCCAGCATTTT.

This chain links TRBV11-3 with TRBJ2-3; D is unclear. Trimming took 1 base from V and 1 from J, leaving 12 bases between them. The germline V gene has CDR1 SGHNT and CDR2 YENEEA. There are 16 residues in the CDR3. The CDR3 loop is CASSLGLVLGTDTQYF. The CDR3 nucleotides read TGTGCCAGCAGCTTAGGACTTGTGTTGGGCACAGATACGCAGTATTTT. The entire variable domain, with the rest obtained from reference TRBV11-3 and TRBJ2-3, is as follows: EAGVVQSPRYKIIEKKQPVAFWCNPISGHNTLYWYLQNLGQGPELLIRYENEEAVDDSQLPKDRFSAERLKGVDSTLKIQPAELGDSAVYLCASSLGLVLGTDTQYFGPGTRLTVL.

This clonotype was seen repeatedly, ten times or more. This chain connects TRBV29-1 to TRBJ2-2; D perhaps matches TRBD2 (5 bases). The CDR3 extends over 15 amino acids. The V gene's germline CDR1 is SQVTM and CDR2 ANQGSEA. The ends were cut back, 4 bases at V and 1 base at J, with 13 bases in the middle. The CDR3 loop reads CSVAFTGKNTGELFF. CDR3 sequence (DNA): TGCAGCGTTGCTTTTACGGGAAAGAACACCGGGGAGCTGTTTTTT.

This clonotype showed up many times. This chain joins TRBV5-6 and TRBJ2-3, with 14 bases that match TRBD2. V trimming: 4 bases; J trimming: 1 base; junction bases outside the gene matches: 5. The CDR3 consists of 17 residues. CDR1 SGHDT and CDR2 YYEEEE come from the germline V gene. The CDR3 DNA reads TGTGCCAGCAGCCCCGGACTAGCGGGGGGTGGCACAGATACGCAGTATTTT. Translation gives CASSPGLAGGGTDTQYF.

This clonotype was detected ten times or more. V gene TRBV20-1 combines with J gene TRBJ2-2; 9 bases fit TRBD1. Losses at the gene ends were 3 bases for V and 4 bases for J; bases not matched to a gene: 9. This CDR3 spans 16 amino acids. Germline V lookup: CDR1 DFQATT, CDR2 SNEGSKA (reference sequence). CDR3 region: CSASNRGRGGTGELFF. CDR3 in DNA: TGCAGTGCTAGCAACAGGGGGCGCGGAGGCACCGGGGAGCTGTTTTTT.

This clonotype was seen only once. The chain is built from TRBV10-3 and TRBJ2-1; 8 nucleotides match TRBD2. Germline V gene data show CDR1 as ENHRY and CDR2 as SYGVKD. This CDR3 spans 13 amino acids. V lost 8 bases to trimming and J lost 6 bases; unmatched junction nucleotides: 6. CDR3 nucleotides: TGTGCCATCTGGAGCGGGAGCCCCAATGAGCAGTTCTTC. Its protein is CAIWSGSPNEQFF.